One and the same sample provided the 32 T cell receptor beta chains below, sequenced in a study of CXCR3-negative and CXCR3-positive naive CD8 T cells. General study findings and limits: More hydrophobic TRB CDR3s occurred in CXCR3-positive than in CXCR3-negative naive cells.

UMI-tagged TRB cDNA libraries were built via 5' RACE. TCRdb reprocessed the 5' RACE reads and reports one entry per CDR3 protein, with no DNA. Its listing shows some 5,400 distinct CDR3 sequences. No antigens are known for them. The sample taken for sequencing was naive CXCR3+ CD8+ T cells from blood. The subset is: CD45RO-CCR7+CD27+CD95- naive CD8+ T cells expressing CXCR3 (TNR3+). The receptors were sampled from a human donor in good health. Some clones in this sample may be carry-over from other donors' samples.

This chain joins TRBV5-4 and TRBJ2-1; TCRdb selects TRBD2, and the lack of DNA leaves this call unchecked. Germline lookup yields CDR1 SGHNT and CDR2 YYREEE (reference sequence). CDR3 length equals 15 residues. The CDR3 spells CASSPFDLAGSEQFF.

This clonotype is called medium-sized based on its frequency. The chain carries TRBV15 and TRBJ2-3. Germline V gene lookup returns CDR1 LNHNV and CDR2 YYDKDF (reference sequence). This CDR3 has 14 amino acids. CDR3 region: CATRNSRYTDTQYF.

Judged by frequency, this clonotype is medium-sized. V gene TRBV2 combines with J gene TRBJ2-7. Germline V gene sequence: CDR1 SNHLY, CDR2 FYNNEI. The CDR3 is 13 amino acids. The CDR3 spells CATRPASSYEQYF. The whole variable domain, remainder taken from reference TRBV2 and TRBJ2-7, is EPEVTQTPSHQVTQMGQEVILRCVPISNHLYFYWYRQILGQKVEFLVSFYNNEISEKSEIFDDQFSVERPDGSNFTLKIRSTKLEDSAMYFCATRPASSYEQYFGPGTRLTVT.

The chain is built from TRBV7-9 and TRBJ2-6; TCRdb's assignment of TRBD2 cannot be checked, as there is no DNA. Germline CDR1 SEHNR, CDR2 FQNEAQ (reference sequence). The CDR3 loop spans 19 amino acids. This CDR3 reads CASSSSGSYAWSGANVLTF.

By frequency, this clonotype is medium-sized. CDR3 region: CARRLGLAGDNEQFF. The V gene is TRBV5-1, the J gene TRBJ2-1. Looked up from germline, CDR1 is SGHRS and CDR2 is YFSETQ. CDR3 length: 15 residues.

This clonotype is medium-sized by frequency. J is TRBJ2-1 and V is TRBV24-1; no DNA is available, so the TRBD1 call from TCRdb remains unchecked. The CDR3 extends over 15 amino acids. Per germline, CDR1 KGHDR and CDR2 SFDVKD. CDR3 loop: CATSDPDFSGREQFF.

The gene calls are TRBV2 and TRBJ1-1; TCRdb's D gene call, TRBD1, goes unchecked for lack of DNA. The CDR3 runs to 14 residues. Germline values: CDR1 SNHLY, CDR2 FYNNEI. CDR3 amino acids: CASSERGWGTEAFF.

By frequency, this clonotype is medium-sized. The chain carries TRBV27 and TRBJ1-1; the D call from TCRdb, TRBD1, cannot be confirmed without DNA. Germline CDR1 MNHEY, CDR2 SMNVEV (reference sequence). This CDR3 has 16 amino acids. CDR3 residues: CASSLSLQGENTEAFF.

This clonotype is called medium-sized (0.01 to 0.1%) based on its frequency. The chain employs TRBV9 and TRBJ2-3; TCRdb reports TRBD2, a call that lacks DNA to check it against. The CDR3 is 16 residues long. Germline CDR1 SGDLS, CDR2 YYNGEE. CDR3 in amino acids: CASSVETSGETDTQYF.

This clonotype is medium-sized by frequency. The chain links TRBV20-1 to TRBJ2-5. The CDR3 consists of 11 residues. In germline, CDR1 is DFQATT, CDR2 SNEGSKA (reference sequence). The CDR3 spells CSAREAETQYF.

The chain recombines TRBV9 with TRBJ1-5. The germline V gene encodes CDR1 SGDLS and CDR2 YYNGEE. The CDR3 runs to 13 residues. The CDR3 region is CASSVGSLQPQHF.

Measured by frequency, this clonotype is medium-sized. The V call is TRBV7-8, the J call TRBJ2-4. This CDR3 is 14 amino acids long. Germline V lookup: CDR1 SGHVS, CDR2 FQNEAQ. CDR3 region: CASSLVTEENIQYF. The whole variable domain, filled in from reference TRBV7-8 and TRBJ2-4, reads GAGVSQSPRYKVAKRGQDVALRCDPISGHVSLFWYQQALGQGPEFLTYFQNEAQLDKSGLPSDRFFAERPEGSVSTLKIQRTQQEDSAVYLCASSLVTEENIQYFGAGTRLSVL.

The chain is built from TRBV28 and TRBJ2-1; with no DNA, the TCRdb D assignment of TRBD1 cannot be verified. There are 13 residues in the CDR3. The germline gives CDR1 MDHEN, CDR2 SYDVKM. This CDR3 reads CASRPPDSYEQFF.

The genes are TRBV4-1 and TRBJ2-3. Germline assignment: CDR1 MGHRA and CDR2 YSYEKL. The CDR3 extends over 13 amino acids. CDR3 sequence: CASSQVYTDTQYF.

Measured by frequency, this clonotype is medium-sized. This chain uses TRBV4-1 with TRBJ2-1; TCRdb's assignment of TRBD2 cannot be checked, as there is no DNA. The CDR3 totals 16 residues. From germline, CDR1 is MGHRA and CDR2 YSYEKL. This CDR3 is CASSHPGLAGKHEQFF.

Its frequency marks this clonotype as medium-sized (0.01 to 0.1%). This chain uses TRBV7-9 with TRBJ1-1. CDR3 size: 18 residues. CDR1 SEHNR and CDR2 FQNEAQ come from the germline V gene (reference sequence). CDR3 amino acids: CASSPRADRVYGNTEAFF. The full variable domain, completed using reference TRBV7-9 and TRBJ1-1, is DTGVSQNPRHKITKRGQNVTFRCDPISEHNRLYWYRQTLGQGPEFLTYFQNEAQLEKSRLLSDRFSAERPKGSFSTLEIQRTEQGDSAMYLCASSPRADRVYGNTEAFFGQGTRLTVV.

This clonotype ranks as medium-sized in terms of frequency. The rearrangement links TRBV10-3 to TRBJ2-7; TCRdb returns TRBD2, unconfirmable since there is no DNA. Germline V lookup: CDR1 ENHRY, CDR2 SYGVKD. This CDR3 is built from 17 residues. CDR3 residues: CAISESSSASGYYEQYF.

This clonotype is called medium-sized based on its frequency. The chain combines TRBV5-1 with TRBJ2-1; TCRdb selects TRBD2, and the lack of DNA leaves this call unchecked. CDR1 SGHRS and CDR2 YFSETQ come from the germline V gene. CDR3 size: 15 residues. Here the CDR3 reads CASSLSGYPINEQFF.

By frequency, this clonotype registers medium-sized. J is TRBJ1-1 and V is TRBV4-1. The CDR3 runs 13 residues. CDR1 is MGHRA, CDR2 YSYEKL, per germline. Here the CDR3 reads CASRRQVNTEAFF.

This clonotype counts as medium-sized by frequency. The gene calls are TRBV29-1 and TRBJ1-4. The CDR3 extends over 14 amino acids. Germline lookup yields CDR1 SQVTM and CDR2 ANQGSEA. The CDR3 loop reads CSVELRGGNEKLFF.

This clonotype is called medium-sized based on its frequency. This chain links TRBV7-9 with TRBJ2-7; TCRdb's D call of TRBD2 is untestable without DNA. Germline V gives CDR1 SEHNR, CDR2 FQNEAQ (reference sequence). The CDR3 consists of 13 residues. The chain's CDR3 is CASSLVQGGEQYF.

This clonotype is called medium-sized based on its frequency. This chain uses TRBV21-1 with TRBJ2-3; TCRdb indicates TRBD1, and absent DNA this call remains unverified. TRBV21-1 is flagged as a pseudogene. The CDR3 sequence is 18 residues long. The CDR3 loop is CASSKDQTKGASTDTQYF.

The V call is TRBV21-1, the J call TRBJ2-3; checking the TCRdb D call of TRBD1 is not possible without DNA. TRBV21-1 is termed a pseudogene. The CDR3 has 12 residues. The CDR3: CASSGGRDTQYF.

The chain recombines TRBV7-9 with TRBJ2-3; TCRdb returns TRBD1, unconfirmable since there is no DNA. Germline lookup yields CDR1 SEHNR and CDR2 FQNEAQ (reference sequence). The CDR3 is 14 amino acids. CDR3: CASRGDASTDTQYF.

Frequency places this clonotype as medium-sized (0.01 to 0.1%). The chain couples TRBV18 to TRBJ2-3; absent DNA, TCRdb's TRBD2 call cannot be checked. CDR1 is KGHSH and CDR2 is LQKENI in the germline V gene. This CDR3 region has 15 residues. The CDR3 loop reads CASSPSTGEGDTQYF.

Its frequency marks this clonotype as medium-sized (0.01 to 0.1%). CDR3 loop: CASSPPVGPGELFF. This sequence joins TRBV18 and TRBJ2-2. The CDR3 runs 14 residues. The germline CDR1 and CDR2 sequences are KGHSH and LQKENI.

The chain recombines TRBV29-1 with TRBJ2-1; TCRdb returns TRBD2, unconfirmable since there is no DNA. Germline loops: CDR1 SQVTM, CDR2 ANQGSEA. The CDR3 has 14 residues. CDR3 residues: CSVSGLAGDNEQFF.

Measured by frequency, this clonotype is medium-sized. The genes are TRBV27 and TRBJ2-1; with no DNA, the TCRdb D assignment of TRBD1 cannot be verified. Germline loops: CDR1 MNHEY, CDR2 SMNVEV (reference sequence). The CDR3 has 13 amino acids. CDR3 sequence: CASSFGTGNEQFF.

This chain joins TRBV6-5 and TRBJ1-1; TCRdb returns TRBD1, unconfirmable since there is no DNA. This CDR3 has 12 amino acids. Germline values: CDR1 MNHEY, CDR2 SVGAGI. CDR3: CASSPGHTEAFF.

This clonotype is called medium-sized (0.01 to 0.1%) based on its frequency. The chain is built from TRBV6-5 and TRBJ1-6; the TRBD1 assignment by TCRdb is unverifiable without DNA. This CDR3 has 14 amino acids. CDR1 is MNHEY, CDR2 SVGAGI, per germline. CDR3 sequence: CASSYGTGSSPLHF.

Its frequency marks this clonotype as medium-sized (0.01 to 0.1%). The chain is built from TRBV7-9 and TRBJ2-2; TCRdb indicates TRBD2, and absent DNA this call remains unverified. The CDR3 is made up of 14 amino acids. CDR1 is SEHNR and CDR2 is FQNEAQ in the germline V gene (reference sequence). CDR3 amino acids: CASSLSAGSGELFF.

This chain links TRBV6-5 with TRBJ2-7. Germline V lookup: CDR1 MNHEY, CDR2 SVGAGI. The CDR3 sequence is 13 residues long. This CDR3 is CASSYSTGYEQYF.